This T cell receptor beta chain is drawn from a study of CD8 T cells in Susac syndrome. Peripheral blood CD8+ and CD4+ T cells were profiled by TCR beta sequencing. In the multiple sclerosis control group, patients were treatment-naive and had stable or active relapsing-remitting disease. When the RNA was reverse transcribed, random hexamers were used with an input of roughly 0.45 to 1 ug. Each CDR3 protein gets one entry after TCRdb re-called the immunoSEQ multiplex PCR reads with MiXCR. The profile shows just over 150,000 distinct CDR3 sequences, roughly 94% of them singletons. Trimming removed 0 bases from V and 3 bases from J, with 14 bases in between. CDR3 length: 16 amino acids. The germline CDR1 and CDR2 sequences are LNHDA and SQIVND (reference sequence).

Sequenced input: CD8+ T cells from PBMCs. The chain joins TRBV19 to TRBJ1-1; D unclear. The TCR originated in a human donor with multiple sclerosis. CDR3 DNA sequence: TGTGCCAGTAGTATAGATCGAGAAGGGCTTGACACTGAAGCTTTCTTT. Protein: CASSIDREGLDTEAFF. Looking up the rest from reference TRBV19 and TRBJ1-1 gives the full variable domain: DGGITQSPKYLFRKEGQNVTLSCEQNLNHDAMYWYRQDPGQGLRLIYYSQIVNDFQKGDIAEGYSVSREKKESFPLTVTSAQKNPTAFYLCASSIDREGLDTEAFFGQGTRLTVV.